This T cell receptor beta chain came from a study of neurological immune-mediated disorders. Study results and caveats: Association of the multiple sclerosis repertoire cluster with clinical or MRI features was not observed for any feature. Phylogenetic grouping put 18 of 34 multiple sclerosis patients' repertoires into one related-CDR3 cluster, a possible signature.

About this clonotype: Its antigen remains unknown.

Time point specified: longitudinal time-point 3. The unsorted libraries were made from 2 million PBMCs kept at -80 C. The CDR3 consists of 19 residues. From germline, CDR1 is SGHVS and CDR2 FQNEAQ. V was pared by 3 bases and J by 5 bases, with 19 bases of the junction left unmatched. A 10-nucleotide random UMI tagged transcripts in template-switch 5'RACE cDNA synthesis. MiXCR, run by TCRdb on the 5' RACE reads, gives a single entry per CDR3 protein. The sample carries 84,000 or so distinct CDR3 sequences, roughly 4.5% recorded once. The sample consisted of PBMCs. The sequence was collected from a woman aged 55-70 years with multiple sclerosis. The chain is built from TRBV7-8 and TRBJ1-5, with TRBD1 matching 7 bases. The CDR3, as DNA: TGTGCCAGCAGCTTTGTTGTCGGGACAGAGCTCCGGGGTCATCAGCCCCAGCATTTT. It encodes CASSFVVGTELRGHQPQHF.